Shown below are 11 T cell receptor beta chains from a single sample sequenced in a study of T cell responses to AZD1222 COVID-19 vaccine. Assay: immunoSEQ multiplex PCR; the TCRdb copy retains only in-frame clones and omits some. The sample yields 45,000 to 55,000 clones, 80% to 90% seen once. The sample in question was peripheral blood, obtained on day 0 of AZD1222 vaccination. All receptors come from an adult in good health.

The rearrangement joins TRBV5-4 to TRBJ2-2, with D tentatively TRBD1 or TRBD2 (5 bases each). Trimming took off 3 bases at V and 1 base at J, with 13 bases between the two ends. This CDR3 contains 16 residues. In germline, CDR1 is SGHNT, CDR2 YYREEE (reference sequence). The CDR3 protein is CASSSPGRRNTGELFF. The CDR3 nucleotides read TGTGCCAGCAGCTCTCCGGGACGGCGGAACACCGGGGAGCTGTTTTTT.

This chain uses TRBV6-5 with TRBJ2-7, with 7 bases identical to TRBD2. Germline loops: CDR1 MNHEY, CDR2 SVGAGI. The CDR3 spans 12 residues. With 8 bases clipped from V and 3 bases from J, the junction kept 4 bases outside the gene matches. The CDR3 sequence is CASHSGVYEQYF. The CDR3 DNA sequence: TGTGCCAGCCACAGCGGGGTCTACGAGCAGTACTTC.

The chain is built from TRBV11-1 and TRBJ2-1; TRBD2 matches 10 bases. This CDR3 contains 15 residues. With 5 bases clipped from V and 5 bases from J, the junction kept 6 bases outside the gene matches. Germline V gives CDR1 SGHAT, CDR2 FQDESV (reference sequence). The CDR3 region is CASSAILAGNNEQFF. The CDR3 DNA is TGTGCCAGCAGCGCAATACTAGCGGGGAACAATGAGCAGTTCTTC.

The table lists this clone with a few counts. The chain recombines TRBV10-1 with TRBJ1-5, with D perhaps matching TRBD1 (5 bases). V lost 9 bases to trimming and J lost 7 bases, with 25 bases between them. Germline V CDR1 and CDR2: WNHNN, SYGVQD (reference sequence). The CDR3 length is 16 residues. CDR3 sequence (DNA): TGCGCCAGGTTCACGAAAAGACACCTCGGGGGACAGCCCCAGCATTTT. It is translated as CARFTKRHLGGQPQHF.

The chain employs TRBV7-3 and TRBJ2-3; 9 positions agree with TRBD2. The trim removed 5 bases at V and 2 bases at J, leaving 8 bases unmatched. CDR3 length: 16 residues. Germline values: CDR1 SGHTA, CDR2 FQGTGA. This chain's CDR3 is CASSPRPGLATDTQYF. DNA of the CDR3: TGTGCCAGCAGCCCACGCCCGGGACTAGCCACAGATACGCAGTATTTT.

The chain joins TRBV2 to TRBJ1-5, with 10 nucleotides matching TRBD1. Trimming at V came to 6 bases and at J to 2 bases, leaving 4 bases not matched to a gene. The CDR3 is made up of 15 amino acids. The germline V gene has CDR1 SNHLY and CDR2 FYNNEI. CDR3 coding DNA: TGTGCCAGCAGGGGGGACAGGGGAGGCAATCAGCCCCAGCATTTT. It translates to CASRGDRGGNQPQHF.

This clone was found once. The chain couples TRBV15 to TRBJ2-5; D gene ambiguous. Trimming stripped 0 bases from V and 5 bases from J, with 7 bases between. The CDR3 totals 13 residues. The V gene's germline CDR1 is LNHNV and CDR2 YYDKDF (reference sequence). The CDR3 protein is CATSRDPRETQYF. The CDR3, as DNA: TGTGCCACCAGCAGAGATCCCCGGGAGACCCAGTACTTC.

This sequence joins TRBV29-1 and TRBJ1-1; 8 bases match TRBD1. With V trimmed by 3 bases and J by 10 bases, 13 bases remained unmatched. Germline lookup yields CDR1 SQVTM and CDR2 ANQGSEA. This CDR3 is 14 amino acids long. The CDR3 reads CSVDLTAGGVGAFF. As DNA, the CDR3 is TGCAGCGTTGACCTAACGGCAGGGGGCGTCGGAGCTTTCTTT.

V and J are TRBV12-3 or TRBV12-4 and TRBJ1-5, with D possibly being TRBD1 (6 bases). Trimming shortened V by 5 bases and J by 7 bases, and 6 bases separated the two germline ends. This CDR3 comprises 11 residues. The CDR3 loop reads CASSQGQPQHF. As DNA, the CDR3 is TGTGCCAGCAGTCAGGGGCAGCCCCAGCATTTT.

DNA for the CDR3: TGTGCCAGCAGCTTGGTTCAGGTTCGGGGTGGCGAGCAGTACTTC. Its translation is CASSLVQVRGGEQYF. The chain recombines TRBV5-6 with TRBJ2-7, with D perhaps matching TRBD2 (5 bases). Germline assignment: CDR1 SGHDT and CDR2 YYEEEE. Trimming removed 0 bases at V and 6 bases at J, with 16 bases between. The CDR3 contains 15 residues.

This chain connects TRBV18 to TRBJ1-2, with TRBD1 matching 10 bases. CDR3 length: 14 residues. Per germline, CDR1 KGHSH and CDR2 LQKENI. Germline trimming cut 6 bases from V and 8 bases from J; bases unmatched to any gene: 9. The CDR3 coding sequence is TGTGCCAGCTCTCCCGGGGGACAGGGGAACGGCTACACCTTC. This encodes CASSPGGQGNGYTF.